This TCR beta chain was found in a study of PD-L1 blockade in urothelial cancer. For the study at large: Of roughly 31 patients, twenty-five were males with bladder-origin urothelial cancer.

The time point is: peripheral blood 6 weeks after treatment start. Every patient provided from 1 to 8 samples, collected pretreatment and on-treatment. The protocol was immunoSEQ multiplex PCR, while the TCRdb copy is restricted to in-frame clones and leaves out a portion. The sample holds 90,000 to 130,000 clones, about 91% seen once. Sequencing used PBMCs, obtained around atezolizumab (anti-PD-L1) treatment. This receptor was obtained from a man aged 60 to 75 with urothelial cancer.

CDR3 nucleotide sequence: TGTGCCAGCAGCTTTTCTAGCGGGGGGGCCTCCAGCACAGATACGCAGTATTTT. As protein: CASSFSSGGASSTDTQYF. The rearrangement joins TRBV5-4 to TRBJ2-3, with 12 bases matching TRBD2. The germline V gene encodes CDR1 SGHNT and CDR2 YYREEE (reference sequence). V was pared by 2 bases and J by 0 bases, with 7 bases of the junction left unmatched. CDR3 length equals 18 residues.